Given below is one T cell receptor (beta chain) in context. The data originate from a study of CD8 T cells in Susac syndrome. Study context: Susac syndrome patients were untreated, on corticosteroids with some adding intravenous immunoglobulin, or on intravenous immunoglobulin only.

In germline, CDR1 is SEHNR, CDR2 FQNEAQ (reference sequence). The ends were cut back, 5 bases at V and 4 bases at J, with 8 bases in the middle. The CDR3 covers 12 residues. CD8+ and CD4+ T cells from blood underwent TCR beta sequencing. Reverse transcription of roughly 0.45 to 1 ug RNA used random hexamers. MiXCR, run by TCRdb on the immunoSEQ multiplex PCR reads, gives a single entry per CDR3 protein. The data show some 110,000 distinct CDR3 sequences, roughly 94% seen once. This TCR was sampled from a human donor with Susac syndrome. The sample consisted of CD8+ T cells from PBMCs. The chain uses TRBV7-9 and TRBJ2-5, with D unclear. The CDR3 here is CASSTLRETQYF. The DNA for the CDR3 is TGTGCCAGCAGCACACTCCGAGAGACCCAGTACTTC.